This T cell receptor (beta chain) was documented in a study of blood T cell repertoires in COVID-19. Across the whole study: The United States, Italy and Spain were the sources of the acute and convalescent COVID-19 samples. Sources were T cells, B-cell-depleted T cells, or PBMCs; the material itself was cDNA or gDNA.

The CDR3 is 16 amino acids. Per germline, CDR1 SGHRS and CDR2 YFSETQ. V lost 5 bases to trimming and J lost 0 bases; unmatched junction nucleotides: 7. Per the authors' pipeline: Estimation of nucleated cell counts was performed using reference gene primer amplification. Clones were sequenced by immunoSEQ multiplex PCR, and TCRdb holds only the in-frame ones, with some missing. That table furnishes V, J and clone size, whereas the DNA furnished D and trimming. The table includes about 380,000 clones, around 85% detected once. The sequencing input was peripheral blood. This sequence originates from a young woman with acute or convalescent COVID-19. The chain recombines TRBV5-1 with TRBJ2-3; 9 bases agree with TRBD1. The CDR3 is CASRYYDRGSTDTQYF. DNA of the CDR3: TGCGCCAGCAGATATTACGACAGGGGGAGCACAGATACGCAGTATTTT.